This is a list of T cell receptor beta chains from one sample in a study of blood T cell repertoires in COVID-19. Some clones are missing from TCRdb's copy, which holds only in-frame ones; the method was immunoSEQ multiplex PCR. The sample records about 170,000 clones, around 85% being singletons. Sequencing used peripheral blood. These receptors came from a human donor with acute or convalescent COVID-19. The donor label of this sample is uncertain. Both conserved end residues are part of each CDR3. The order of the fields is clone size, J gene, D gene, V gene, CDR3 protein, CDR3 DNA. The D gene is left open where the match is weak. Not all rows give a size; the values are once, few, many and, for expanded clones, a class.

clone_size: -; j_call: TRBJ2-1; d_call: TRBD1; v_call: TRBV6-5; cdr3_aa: CASNRDRGRDEQFF; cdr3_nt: TGTGCCAGCAACCGGGACAGGGGGCGCGATGAGCAGTTCTTC
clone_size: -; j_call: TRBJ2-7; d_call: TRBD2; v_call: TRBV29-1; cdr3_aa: CSVEVVWGGEQYF; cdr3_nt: TGCAGCGTTGAGGTGGTGTGGGGGGGCGAGCAGTACTTC
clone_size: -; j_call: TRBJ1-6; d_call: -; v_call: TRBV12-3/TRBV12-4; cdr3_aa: CASGGDNSPLHF; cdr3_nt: TGTGCCAGCGGCGGGGATAATTCACCCCTCCACTTT
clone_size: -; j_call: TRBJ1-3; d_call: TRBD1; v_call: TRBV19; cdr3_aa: CASHSTGNRNTIYF; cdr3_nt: TGTGCCAGCCACTCGACAGGGAATCGAAACACCATATATTTT
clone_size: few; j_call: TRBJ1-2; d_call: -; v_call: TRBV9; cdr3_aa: CASSVTGSYGYTF; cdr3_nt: TGTGCCAGCAGCGTAACCGGGTCCTATGGCTACACCTTC
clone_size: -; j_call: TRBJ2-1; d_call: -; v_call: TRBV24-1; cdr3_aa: CATSDHSYNEQFF; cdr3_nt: TGTGCCACCAGTGATCACAGTTACAATGAGCAGTTCTTC
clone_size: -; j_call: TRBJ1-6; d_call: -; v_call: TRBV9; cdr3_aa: CASSERAPYNSPLHF; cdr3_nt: TGTGCCAGCAGCGAGCGGGCCCCCTATAATTCACCCCTCCACTTT
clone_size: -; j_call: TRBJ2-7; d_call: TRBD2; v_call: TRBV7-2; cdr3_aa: CASSLVGGGAKYEQYF; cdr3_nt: TGTGCCAGCAGCTTAGTAGGCGGGGGGGCCAAATACGAGCAGTACTTC
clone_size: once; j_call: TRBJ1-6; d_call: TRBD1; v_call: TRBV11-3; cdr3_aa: CASSLVGQGDNSPLHF; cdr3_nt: TGTGCCAGCAGCTTAGTTGGCCAGGGGGATAATTCACCCCTCCACTTT
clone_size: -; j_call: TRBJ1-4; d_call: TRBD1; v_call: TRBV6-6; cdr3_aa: CASSHLTGGEKLFF; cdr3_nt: TGTGCCAGCAGCCATTTGACAGGGGGTGAAAAACTGTTTTTT
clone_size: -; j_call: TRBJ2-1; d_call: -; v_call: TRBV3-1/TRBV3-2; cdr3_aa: CASSQGVLARYNEQFF; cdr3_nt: TGTGCCAGCAGCCAAGGAGTCTTAGCTCGCTACAATGAGCAGTTCTTC
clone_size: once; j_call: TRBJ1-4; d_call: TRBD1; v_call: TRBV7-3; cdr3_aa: CASSIRTGANEKLFF; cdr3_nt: TGTGCCAGCAGCATAAGGACAGGGGCTAATGAAAAACTGTTTTTT
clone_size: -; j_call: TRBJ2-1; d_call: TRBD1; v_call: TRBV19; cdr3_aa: CASRGDRVGYNEQFF; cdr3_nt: TGTGCCAGTAGAGGGGACAGGGTAGGCTACAATGAGCAGTTCTTC
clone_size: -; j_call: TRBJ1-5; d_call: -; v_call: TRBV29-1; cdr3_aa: CSVVEQGNQPQHF; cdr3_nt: TGCAGCGTTGTGGAACAGGGCAATCAGCCCCAGCATTTT
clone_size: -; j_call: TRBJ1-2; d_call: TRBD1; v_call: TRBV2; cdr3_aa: CASSPHGQGAGYTF; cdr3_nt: TGTGCCAGCAGCCCCCACGGACAGGGAGCTGGCTACACCTTC
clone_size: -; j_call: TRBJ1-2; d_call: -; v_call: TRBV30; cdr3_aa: CAWSRGSSYGYTF; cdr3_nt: TGTGCCTGGAGTAGGGGGTCAAGCTATGGCTACACCTTC
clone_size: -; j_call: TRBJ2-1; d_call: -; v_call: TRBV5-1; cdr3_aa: CASSLGESSYNEQFF; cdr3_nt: TGCGCCAGCAGCTTGGGGGAGAGCTCCTACAATGAGCAGTTCTTC
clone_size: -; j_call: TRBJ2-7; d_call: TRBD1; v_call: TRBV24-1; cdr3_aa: CATSRGQGKTYEQYF; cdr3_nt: TGTGCCACCAGTCGAGGACAGGGGAAGACCTACGAGCAGTACTTC
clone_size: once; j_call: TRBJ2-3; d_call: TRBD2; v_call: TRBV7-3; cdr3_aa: CASSLPEAGGPHSDTQYF; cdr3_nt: TGTGCCAGCAGCCTACCAGAAGCGGGGGGGCCTCATTCAGATACGCAGTATTTT
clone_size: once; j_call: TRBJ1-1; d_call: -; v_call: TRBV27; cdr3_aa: CASSGGSLNTEAFF; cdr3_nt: TGTGCCAGCAGCGGGGGTTCACTGAACACTGAAGCTTTCTTT
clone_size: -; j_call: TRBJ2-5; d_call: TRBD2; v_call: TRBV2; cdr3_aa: CASSGREARGETQYF; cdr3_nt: TGTGCCAGCAGTGGGCGGGAGGCGAGGGGAGAGACCCAGTACTTC
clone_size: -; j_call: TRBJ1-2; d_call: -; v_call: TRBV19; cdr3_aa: CASSNPGHEGYGYTF; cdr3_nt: TGTGCCAGTAGTAACCCAGGCCACGAGGGCTATGGCTACACCTTC
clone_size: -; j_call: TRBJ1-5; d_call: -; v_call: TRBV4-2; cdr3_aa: CASSQDQGLREPQHF; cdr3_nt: TGTGCCAGCAGCCAAGATCAAGGGTTGAGGGAGCCCCAGCATTTT
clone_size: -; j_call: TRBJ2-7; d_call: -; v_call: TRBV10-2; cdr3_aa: CASSGGGMGQGRYEQYF; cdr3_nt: TGCGCCAGCAGTGGGGGGGGCATGGGTCAGGGTAGGTACGAGCAGTACTTC
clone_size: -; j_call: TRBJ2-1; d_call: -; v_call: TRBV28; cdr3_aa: CASSGGNRAGNEQFF; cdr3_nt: TGTGCCAGCAGTGGGGGAAACAGGGCAGGCAATGAGCAGTTCTTC
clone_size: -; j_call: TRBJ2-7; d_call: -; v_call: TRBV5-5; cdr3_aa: CASSLEAGATYEQYF; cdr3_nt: TGTGCCAGCAGCTTAGAGGCGGGGGCGACCTACGAGCAGTACTTC
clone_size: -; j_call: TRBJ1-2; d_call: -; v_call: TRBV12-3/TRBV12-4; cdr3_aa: CASRAGFYGYTF; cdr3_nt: TGTGCCAGCAGGGCGGGCTTCTATGGCTACACCTTC
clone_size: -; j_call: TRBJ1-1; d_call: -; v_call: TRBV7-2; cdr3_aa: CASSFNSPSGVNTEAFF; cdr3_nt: TGTGCCAGCAGCTTTAATTCCCCCTCAGGGGTGAACACTGAAGCTTTCTTT
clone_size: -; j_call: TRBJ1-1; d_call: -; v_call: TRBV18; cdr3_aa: CASSPGEFRNTEAFF; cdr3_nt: TGTGCCAGCTCACCCGGGGAGTTCCGGAACACTGAAGCTTTCTTT
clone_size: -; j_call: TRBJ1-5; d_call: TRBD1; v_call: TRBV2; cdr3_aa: CASSAQGDSNQPQHF; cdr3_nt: TGTGCCAGCAGCGCCCAGGGGGATAGCAATCAGCCCCAGCATTTT
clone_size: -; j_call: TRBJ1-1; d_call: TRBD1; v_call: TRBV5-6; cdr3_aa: CASSLFDRGGTEAFF; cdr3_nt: TGTGCCAGCAGCTTATTTGACAGGGGAGGCACTGAAGCTTTCTTT